This TCR beta chain was identified in a study of OX40 agonist ivuxolimab in advanced cancers. For the study at large: People in dose escalation had one of these cancers: hepatocellular carcinoma, melanoma, renal cell or head and neck cancer. Partial responses occurred in three patients (one hepatocellular carcinoma, two cutaneous melanoma).

Baseline was the first blood sampling point, followed by cycle 4 day 1 and cycle 7 day 1. The repertoire was sequenced with immunoSEQ multiplex PCR; TCRdb's copy has only in-frame clones and lacks some. The table shows approximately 65,000 clones, with 89% occurring only once. The V gene's germline CDR1 is MGHRA and CDR2 YSYEKL. Trimming cost V 5 bases and J 0 bases, with 5 bases left between them. The CDR3 spans 13 residues. This chain connects TRBV4-1 to TRBJ1-5; the D is unclear. The sequences come from CD4+ or CD8+ T cells sorted from blood, collected in a trial of the OX40 agonist ivuxolimab. The sequence came from an adult with an advanced solid tumor such as melanoma, head and neck, liver or kidney cancer. CDR3 DNA sequence: TGCGCCAGCAGCTTTGCTAGCAATCAGCCCCAGCATTTT. Protein sequence: CASSFASNQPQHF.